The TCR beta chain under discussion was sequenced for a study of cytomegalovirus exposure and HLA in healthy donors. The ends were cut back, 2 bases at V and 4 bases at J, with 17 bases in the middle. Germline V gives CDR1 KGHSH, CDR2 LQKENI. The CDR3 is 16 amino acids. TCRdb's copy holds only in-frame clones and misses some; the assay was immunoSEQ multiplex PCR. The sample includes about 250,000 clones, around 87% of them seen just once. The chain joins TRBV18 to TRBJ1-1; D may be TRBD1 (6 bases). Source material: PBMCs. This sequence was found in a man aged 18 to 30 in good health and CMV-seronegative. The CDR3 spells CASSPSSAGVITEAFF. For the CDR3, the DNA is TGTGCCAGCTCACCAAGCTCCGCAGGGGTGATCACTGAAGCTTTCTTT.